One T cell receptor (beta chain) is described in this entry. The entry originates in a study of T cell responses to AZD1222 COVID-19 vaccine. Method: immunoSEQ multiplex PCR; TCRdb's copy keeps in-frame clones and lacks some. The data hold about 180,000 clones, with about 93% observed a single time. This CDR3 contains 15 residues. With 6 bases clipped from V and 1 base from J, the junction kept 5 bases outside the gene matches. The V gene's germline CDR1 is SNHLY and CDR2 FYNNEI. The chain has TRBV2 and TRBJ1-5; 8 bases are shared with TRBD1. The receptor was derived from an adult who received the MenACWY meningococcal vaccine as a control. This specimen was peripheral blood, taken 28 days after the second dose of the MenACWY control vaccine. The CDR3 loop reads CASSIGQGSNQPQHF. As DNA, the CDR3 is TGTGCCAGCAGCATAGGACAGGGCAGCAATCAGCCCCAGCATTTT. Combining the CDR3 with reference TRBV2 and TRBJ1-5 gives the whole variable domain EPEVTQTPSHQVTQMGQEVILRCVPISNHLYFYWYRQILGQKVEFLVSFYNNEISEKSEIFDDQFSVERPDGSNFTLKIRSTKLEDSAMYFCASSIGQGSNQPQHFGDGTRLSIL.